Here is one T cell receptor beta chain with its context. The data originate from a study of long-term antiretroviral therapy in people with HIV. A v3.0 immunoSEQ assay was performed at survey level. Sequenced by immunoSEQ multiplex PCR; TCRdb stores in-frame clones only, minus some. This sample carries around 20,000 clones, approximately 80% of them seen once, and the ten largest clones take around 20%. Every donor had one or more pre-ART and two or more post-ART PBMC samples. V was pared by 0 bases and J by 1 base, with 6 bases between. The CDR3 is made up of 14 amino acids. Germline assignment: CDR1 MNHEY and CDR2 SVGAGI.

The sample consisted of unsorted PBMCs, taken 0.6 years after starting antiretroviral therapy. V usage is TRBV6-5 and J usage is TRBJ2-5; the D gene is possibly TRBD1 (5 bases). The receptor comes from a woman under 30 with HIV. The CDR3 protein is CASSYSTAQETQYF. The CDR3 DNA reads as TGTGCCAGCAGTTACTCGACAGCCCAAGAGACCCAGTACTTC.